One T cell receptor beta chain is described in this entry. This table comes from immunoSEQ multiplex PCR, and its TCRdb copy is limited to in-frame clones, with some not included. The sample contains roughly 1.5 million clones, roughly 98% of which appear only once. The entry originates in a study of shared clonotypes between healthy human individuals. Trimming took off 6 bases at V and 0 bases at J, with 15 bases between the two ends. The CDR3 extends over 16 amino acids. Per the germline V gene, CDR1 is SGHAT and CDR2 is FQNNGV. The chain uses TRBV11-2 and TRBJ2-1, with a weak D call TRBD2 (5 bases). The sequenced material came from naive CD4+ T cells sorted from blood. Noted subset: CD45RA+ positively selected. The sequence was obtained from a man aged 30 to 45 in good health. The CDR3 spells CASRQGLASSYNEQFF. Written as DNA, the CDR3 is TGTGCCAGCAGACAAGGTCTAGCTAGCTCCTACAATGAGCAGTTCTTC.